Shown below are 15 T cell receptor beta chains from a single sample sequenced in a study of control samples from healthy donors and cancer patients (dated by TCRdb to about 2020). Library method: the immunoSEQ multiplex PCR assay. TCRdb carries this immuneACCESS record with in-frame sequences only. Its versions omit some clonotypes, under half of them owing to an unresolved V gene in the studies checked, with the rest unexplained. This sample is represented by about 120,000 clones; 80% to 90% of them were singletons. The ten largest clones capture 1.1% of the sample. Input material: PBMCs. These receptors originate from a woman aged 50 to 60 with colorectal cancer.

The J gene is TRBJ2-1, the V gene TRBV27; a weak D match, TRBD2 (5 bases). V lost 3 bases and J 8 bases, leaving 11 bases between the germline ends. This CDR3 is built from 13 residues. Germline CDR1 is MNHEY and CDR2 is SMNVEV (reference sequence). The CDR3, as DNA: TGTGCCAGCAGTTTTACTCTCGGGGATGAGCAGTTCTTC. This gives the protein CASSFTLGDEQFF.

V usage is TRBV10-2 and J usage is TRBJ2-1; D is undetermined. The CDR3 totals 14 residues. Germline CDR1 reads WSHSY; CDR2 reads SAAADI. V was cut by 7 bases and J by 6 bases, with 16 bases left in between. The CDR3 coding sequence is TGCGCCAGCAAAGATCGGACCCTTGGCAATGAGCAGTTCTTC. As protein: CASKDRTLGNEQFF.

J is TRBJ1-4 and V is TRBV29-1; 7 nucleotides match TRBD1. V lost 7 bases and J lost 3; bases outside the gene matches: 5. Germline V lookup: CDR1 SQVTM, CDR2 ANQGSEA. The CDR3 contains 13 residues. The CDR3 DNA sequence: TGCAGCGCCTCAGGGGGTGCTAATGAAAAACTGTTTTTT. Protein product: CSASGGANEKLFF.

The chain is built from TRBV28 and TRBJ1-2; 7 bases are shared with TRBD1. V lost 4 bases and J lost 4; bases outside the gene matches: 12. This CDR3 comprises 16 residues. Germline V CDR1 and CDR2: MDHEN, SYDVKM. CDR3 nucleotide sequence: TGTGCCAGCAGTTCGACAGGGAGGGGTGATTTCTATGGCTACACCTTC. Translation: CASSSTGRGDFYGYTF.

This CDR3 is CASSLVDIQYF. The CDR3 bases are TGTGCCAGCAGCTTAGTTGATATTCAGTACTTC. The chain uses TRBV7-8 and TRBJ2-4; D ambiguous. Germline CDR1 is SGHVS and CDR2 is FQNEAQ. Trimming took 1 base from V and 10 from J, leaving 5 bases between them. The CDR3 is 11 residues long.

This clone was found once. The chain couples TRBV7-8 to TRBJ2-7; D possibly uses TRBD1 or TRBD2 (6 bases each). The CDR3 totals 14 residues. Trimming left V 7 bases short and J 4 bases short, with 17 bases between. CDR1 and CDR2 from the germline V gene are SGHVS and FQNEAQ. For the CDR3, the DNA is TGTGCCAGCAAGGGGGGCCAGGGATCTTACGAGCAGTACTTC. It translates to CASKGGQGSYEQYF. The full variable domain, rest sourced from reference TRBV7-8 and TRBJ2-7, is GAGVSQSPRYKVAKRGQDVALRCDPISGHVSLFWYQQALGQGPEFLTYFQNEAQLDKSGLPSDRFFAERPEGSVSTLKIQRTQQEDSAVYLCASKGGQGSYEQYFGPGTRLTVT.

The chain uses TRBV9 and TRBJ1-1; D gene ambiguous. Trimming removed 3 bases at V and 7 bases at J, with 13 bases between. Per germline, CDR1 SGDLS and CDR2 YYNGEE. This CDR3 has 13 residues. CDR3 region: CASSAMMDREAFF. CDR3 sequence (DNA): TGTGCCAGCAGCGCAATGATGGACCGTGAAGCTTTCTTT.

The count of this clone is one. This chain joins TRBV7-6 and TRBJ2-3; D uncertain. Per germline, CDR1 SGHVS and CDR2 FNYEAQ. V lost 4 bases and J 3 bases, leaving 11 bases between the germline ends. This CDR3 has 14 amino acids. The CDR3 loop is CASSSRTFTDTQYF. The CDR3, as DNA: TGTGCCAGCAGCTCACGGACGTTTACAGATACGCAGTATTTT.

This clone showed up just once. This sequence joins TRBV27 and TRBJ1-6; D unresolved. The CDR3 totals 17 residues. Germline loops: CDR1 MNHEY, CDR2 SMNVEV (reference sequence). V lost 5 bases to trimming and J lost 4 bases, with 18 bases between them. The CDR3 region has the DNA TGTGCCAGCAGTCCGAAGAGGGAGGCTTTTTATAATTCACCCCTCCACTTT. It yields the protein CASSPKREAFYNSPLHF.

The chain couples TRBV9 to TRBJ2-3, with no clear D. Trimming left V 4 bases short and J 6 bases short, with 9 bases between. Germline V gives CDR1 SGDLS, CDR2 YYNGEE. CDR3 length equals 12 residues. The CDR3 sequence is CASSIDTDTQYF. CDR3 bases: TGTGCCAGCAGCATCGACACCGATACGCAGTATTTT.

V usage is TRBV18 and J usage is TRBJ2-2; perhaps TRBD1 as D (5 bases). The V gene's germline CDR1 is KGHSH and CDR2 LQKENI. V shed 3 bases and J shed 4 bases, with 9 bases lying between them. This CDR3 contains 14 residues. Here the CDR3 DNA reads TGTGCCAGCTCACCGAACAGGCTCACCGGGGAGCTGTTTTTT. This gives the protein CASSPNRLTGELFF.

The chain joins TRBV6-2 or TRBV6-3 to TRBJ1-2; TRBD1 is a possible D gene (5 bases). CDR1 is MNHEY and CDR2 is SVGEGT in the germline V gene. The CDR3 length is 18 residues. The V end lost 0 bases, the J end lost 5 bases, and 22 bases lay between the germline ends. The CDR3 protein is CASSYSWARGDGGYGYTF. CDR3 DNA: TGTGCCAGCAGTTACTCTTGGGCCCGGGGCGACGGGGGGTATGGCTACACCTTC.

The chain couples TRBV7-9 to TRBJ2-7, with D hard to call. This CDR3 comprises 13 residues. CDR1 and CDR2 from the germline V gene are SEHNR and FQNEAQ (reference sequence). Trimming left V 8 bases short and J 6 bases short, with 17 bases between. The CDR3 coding sequence is TGTGCCAGCGCGTTTTCTATGGGTACCGAGCAGTACTTC. It encodes CASAFSMGTEQYF.

The chain employs TRBV30 and TRBJ2-1; 10 bases map to TRBD2. Germline V gene lookup returns CDR1 GTSNPN and CDR2 SVGIG (reference sequence). This CDR3 comprises 14 residues. J gave up 4 bases and V 5 bases, and 5 bases lay outside the gene matches. CDR3 DNA sequence: TGTGCCTGGTCGGCTAGCGGGAGATACAATGAGCAGTTCTTC. This codes for CAWSASGRYNEQFF.

Only one count was recorded for this clone. This chain uses TRBV5-1 with TRBJ2-1, with TRBD1 matching 12 bases. From germline, CDR1 is SGHRS and CDR2 YFSETQ. Trimming cost V 5 bases and J 8 bases; bases outside gene matches: 5. The length of the CDR3 is 14 residues. The CDR3 sequence: CASSPGQGADEQFF. The CDR3 bases are TGCGCCAGCAGTCCGGGACAGGGGGCCGATGAGCAGTTCTTC. The variable domain in full, with the rest retrieved from reference TRBV5-1 and TRBJ2-1, is KAGVTQTPRYLIKTRGQQVTLSCSPISGHRSVSWYQQTPGQGLQFLFEYFSETQRNKGNFPGRFSGRQFSNSRSEMNVSTLELGDSALYLCASSPGQGADEQFFGPGTRLTVL.